Below, one TCR beta chain is given with its context. The antigen remains unidentified. The Oncomine TCR Beta short-read assay sequenced DNA from cultured CD4+ T cells. TCRdb reanalysed the PCR reads using MiXCR and keeps one entry per CDR3 protein. The sample lists 20,000 to 25,000 distinct CDR3 sequences; 40% to 50% were seen once. This sample stems from a study of vaccination and CD4 T cells after COVID-19. Study-wide context: Subjects got two shots of BNT162b2 or mRNA-1273 vaccine. Cultures that served as controls received a CEFX pool, an HIV-1 Nef pool, or no peptide. Study outcomes and limitations: Median SARS-CoV-2-reactive clonotypes rose from approximately 21 to 40, not significantly.

The junction had 6 bases not matched to a gene; V was cut back by 8 bases and J by 1 base. Germline CDR1 WSHSY, CDR2 SAAADI. This CDR3 contains 14 residues. Sample treatment: roughly ten-day PBMC culture with coronavirus spike peptide pools or control peptides (ViraFEST assay). Source: CD4+ T cells from blood, cultured in vitro, taken before SARS-CoV-2 vaccination. This receptor was identified in a human donor who received a COVID-19 vaccine. This chain links TRBV10-2 with TRBJ2-7; the match to TRBD2 covers 9 bases. Here the CDR3 reads CASGLAGESYEQYF. CDR3 bases: TGCGCCAGCGGCTTAGCGGGGGAGTCCTACGAGCAGTACTTC.